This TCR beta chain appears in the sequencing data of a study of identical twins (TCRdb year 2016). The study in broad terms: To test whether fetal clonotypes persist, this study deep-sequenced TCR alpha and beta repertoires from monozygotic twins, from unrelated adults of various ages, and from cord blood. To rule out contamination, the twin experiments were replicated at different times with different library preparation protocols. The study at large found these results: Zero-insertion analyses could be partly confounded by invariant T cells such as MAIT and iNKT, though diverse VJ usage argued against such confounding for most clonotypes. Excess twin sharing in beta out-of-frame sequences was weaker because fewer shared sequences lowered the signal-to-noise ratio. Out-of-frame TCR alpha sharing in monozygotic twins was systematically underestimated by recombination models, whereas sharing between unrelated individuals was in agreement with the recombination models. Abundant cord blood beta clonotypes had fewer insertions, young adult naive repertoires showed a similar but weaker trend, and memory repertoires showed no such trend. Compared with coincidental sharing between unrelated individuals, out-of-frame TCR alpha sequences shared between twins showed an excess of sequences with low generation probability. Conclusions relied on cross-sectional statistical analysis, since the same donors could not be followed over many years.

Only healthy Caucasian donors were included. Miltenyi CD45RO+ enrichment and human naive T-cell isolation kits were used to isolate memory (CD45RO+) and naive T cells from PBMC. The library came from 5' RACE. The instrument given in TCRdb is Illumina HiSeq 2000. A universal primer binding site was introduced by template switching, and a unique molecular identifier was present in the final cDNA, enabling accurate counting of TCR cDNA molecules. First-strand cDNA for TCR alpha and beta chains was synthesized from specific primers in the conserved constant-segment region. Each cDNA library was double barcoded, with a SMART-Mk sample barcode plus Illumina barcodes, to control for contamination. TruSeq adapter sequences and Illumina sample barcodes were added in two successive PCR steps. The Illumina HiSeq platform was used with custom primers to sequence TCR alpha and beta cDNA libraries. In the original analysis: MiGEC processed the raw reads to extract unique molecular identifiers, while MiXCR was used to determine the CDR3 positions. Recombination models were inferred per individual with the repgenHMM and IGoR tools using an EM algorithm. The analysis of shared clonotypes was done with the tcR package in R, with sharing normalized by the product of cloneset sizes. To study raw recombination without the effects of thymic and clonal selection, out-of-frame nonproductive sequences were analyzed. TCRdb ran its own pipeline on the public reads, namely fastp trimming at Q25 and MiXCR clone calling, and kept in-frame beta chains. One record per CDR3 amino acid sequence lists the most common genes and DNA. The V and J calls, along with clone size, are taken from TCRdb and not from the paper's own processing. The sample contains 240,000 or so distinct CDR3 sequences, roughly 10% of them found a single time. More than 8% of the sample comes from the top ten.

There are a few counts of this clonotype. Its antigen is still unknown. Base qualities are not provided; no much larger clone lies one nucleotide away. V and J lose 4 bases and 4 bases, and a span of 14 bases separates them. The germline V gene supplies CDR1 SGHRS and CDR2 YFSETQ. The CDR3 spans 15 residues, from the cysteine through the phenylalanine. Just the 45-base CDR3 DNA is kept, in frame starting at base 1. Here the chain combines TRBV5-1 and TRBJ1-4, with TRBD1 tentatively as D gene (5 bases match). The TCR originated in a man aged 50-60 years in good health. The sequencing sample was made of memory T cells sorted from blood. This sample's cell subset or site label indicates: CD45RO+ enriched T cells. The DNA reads TGCGCCAGCAGCATGGGACGGAGTGGTAATGAAAAACTGTTTTTT. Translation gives CASSMGRSGNEKLFF.